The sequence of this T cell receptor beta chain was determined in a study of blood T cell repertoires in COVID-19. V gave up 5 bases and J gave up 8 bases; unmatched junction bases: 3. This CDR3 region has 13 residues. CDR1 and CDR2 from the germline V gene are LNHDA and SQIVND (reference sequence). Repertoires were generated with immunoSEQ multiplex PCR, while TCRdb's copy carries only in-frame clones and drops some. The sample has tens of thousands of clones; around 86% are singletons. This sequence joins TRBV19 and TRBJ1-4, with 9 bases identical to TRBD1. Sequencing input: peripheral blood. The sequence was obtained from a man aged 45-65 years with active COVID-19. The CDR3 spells CASSGQGIEKLFF. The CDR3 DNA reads TGTGCCAGTAGTGGACAGGGGATCGAAAAACTGTTTTTT.